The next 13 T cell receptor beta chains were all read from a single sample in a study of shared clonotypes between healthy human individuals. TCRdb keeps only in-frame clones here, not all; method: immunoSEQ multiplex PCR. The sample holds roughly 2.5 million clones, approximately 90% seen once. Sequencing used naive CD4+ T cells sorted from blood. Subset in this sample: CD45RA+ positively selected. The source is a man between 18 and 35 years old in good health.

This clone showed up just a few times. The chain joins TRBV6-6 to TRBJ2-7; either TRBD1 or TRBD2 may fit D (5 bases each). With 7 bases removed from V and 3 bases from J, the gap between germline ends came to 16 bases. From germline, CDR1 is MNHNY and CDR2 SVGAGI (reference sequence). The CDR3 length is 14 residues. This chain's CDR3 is CASNTPRGGYEQYF. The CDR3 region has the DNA TGTGCCAGCAACACCCCGAGGGGCGGCTACGAGCAGTACTTC.

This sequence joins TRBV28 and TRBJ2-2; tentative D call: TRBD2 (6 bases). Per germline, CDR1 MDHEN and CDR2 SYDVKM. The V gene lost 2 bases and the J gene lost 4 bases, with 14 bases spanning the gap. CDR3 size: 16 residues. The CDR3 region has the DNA TGTGCCAGCAGTTTAAACGCGGGGTCGGGCACCGGGGAGCTGTTTTTT. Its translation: CASSLNAGSGTGELFF.

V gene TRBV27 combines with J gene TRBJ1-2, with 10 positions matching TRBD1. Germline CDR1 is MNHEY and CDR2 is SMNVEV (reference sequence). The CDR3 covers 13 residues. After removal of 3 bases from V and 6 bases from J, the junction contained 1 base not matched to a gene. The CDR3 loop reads CASSFGTGDGYTF. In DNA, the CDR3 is TGTGCCAGCAGTTTCGGGACAGGGGATGGCTACACCTTC.

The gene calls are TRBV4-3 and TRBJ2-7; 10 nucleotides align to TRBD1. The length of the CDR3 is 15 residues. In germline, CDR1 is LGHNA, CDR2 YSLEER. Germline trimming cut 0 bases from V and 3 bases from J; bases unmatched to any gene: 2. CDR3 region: CASSQEDRGNYEQYF. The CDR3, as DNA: TGCGCCAGCAGCCAAGAGGACAGGGGGAACTACGAGCAGTACTTC.

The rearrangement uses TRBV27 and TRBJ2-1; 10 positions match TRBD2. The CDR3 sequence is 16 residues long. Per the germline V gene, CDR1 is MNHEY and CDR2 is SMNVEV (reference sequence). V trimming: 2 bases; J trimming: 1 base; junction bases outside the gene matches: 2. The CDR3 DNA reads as TGTGCCAGCAGTTTAATAGCGGGGGGATCCTACAATGAGCAGTTCTTC. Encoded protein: CASSLIAGGSYNEQFF.

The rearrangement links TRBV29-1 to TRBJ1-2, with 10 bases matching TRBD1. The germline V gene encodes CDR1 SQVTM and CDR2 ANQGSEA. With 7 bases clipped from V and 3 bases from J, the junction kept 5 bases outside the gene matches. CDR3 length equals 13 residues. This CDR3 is CSARQGADYGYTF. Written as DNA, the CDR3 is TGCAGCGCAAGACAGGGGGCCGACTATGGCTACACCTTC.

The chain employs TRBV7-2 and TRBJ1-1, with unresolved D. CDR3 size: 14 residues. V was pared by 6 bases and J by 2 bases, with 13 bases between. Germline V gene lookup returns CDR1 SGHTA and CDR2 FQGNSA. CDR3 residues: CASRKGRENTEAFF. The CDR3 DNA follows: TGTGCCAGCAGGAAAGGTCGGGAAAACACTGAAGCTTTCTTT.

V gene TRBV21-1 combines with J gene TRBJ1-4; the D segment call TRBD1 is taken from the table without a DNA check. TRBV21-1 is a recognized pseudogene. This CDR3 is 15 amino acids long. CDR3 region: CASSKPRATNEKLFF. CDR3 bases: TGTGCCAGCAGCAAACCCAGGGCAACTAATGAAAAACTGTTTTTT.

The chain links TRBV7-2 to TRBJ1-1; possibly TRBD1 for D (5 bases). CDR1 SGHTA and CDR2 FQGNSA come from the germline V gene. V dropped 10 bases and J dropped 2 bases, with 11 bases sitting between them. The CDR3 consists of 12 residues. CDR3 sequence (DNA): TGTGCCACCAGAGGGGTCAACACTGAAGCTTTCTTT. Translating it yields CATRGVNTEAFF.

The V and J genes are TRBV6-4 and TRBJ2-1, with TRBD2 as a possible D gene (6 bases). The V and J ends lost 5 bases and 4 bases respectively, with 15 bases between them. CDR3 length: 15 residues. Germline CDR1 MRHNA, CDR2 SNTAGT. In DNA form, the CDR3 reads TGTGCCAGCAGTCGGGGGACCGGGAGTTACAATGAGCAGTTCTTC. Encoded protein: CASSRGTGSYNEQFF.

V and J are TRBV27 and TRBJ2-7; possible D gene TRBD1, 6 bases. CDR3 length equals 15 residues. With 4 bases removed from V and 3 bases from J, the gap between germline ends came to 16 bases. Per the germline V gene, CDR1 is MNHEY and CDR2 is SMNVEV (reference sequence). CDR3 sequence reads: CASSSPQGIGYEQYF. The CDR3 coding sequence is TGTGCCAGCAGTTCCCCCCAGGGGATCGGCTACGAGCAGTACTTC.

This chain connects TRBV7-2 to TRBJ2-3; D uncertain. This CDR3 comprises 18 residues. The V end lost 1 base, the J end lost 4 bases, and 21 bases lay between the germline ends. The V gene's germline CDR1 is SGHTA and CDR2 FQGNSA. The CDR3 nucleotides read TGTGCCAGCAGCTTAGGTCCCGCGGTCCCTTCCCCCGCAGATACGCAGTATTTT. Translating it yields CASSLGPAVPSPADTQYF.

The CDR3 sequence: CASSRGTSGVKTQYF. The CDR3, as DNA: TGTGCCAGCAGCCGGGGGACTAGCGGGGTAAAGACCCAGTACTTC. The chain carries TRBV6-5 and TRBJ2-5, with 13 bases lining up with TRBD2. The CDR3 is 15 residues long. Trimming took 6 bases from V and 6 from J; bases not matched to a gene: 7. Germline CDR1 and CDR2: MNHEY and SVGAGI.